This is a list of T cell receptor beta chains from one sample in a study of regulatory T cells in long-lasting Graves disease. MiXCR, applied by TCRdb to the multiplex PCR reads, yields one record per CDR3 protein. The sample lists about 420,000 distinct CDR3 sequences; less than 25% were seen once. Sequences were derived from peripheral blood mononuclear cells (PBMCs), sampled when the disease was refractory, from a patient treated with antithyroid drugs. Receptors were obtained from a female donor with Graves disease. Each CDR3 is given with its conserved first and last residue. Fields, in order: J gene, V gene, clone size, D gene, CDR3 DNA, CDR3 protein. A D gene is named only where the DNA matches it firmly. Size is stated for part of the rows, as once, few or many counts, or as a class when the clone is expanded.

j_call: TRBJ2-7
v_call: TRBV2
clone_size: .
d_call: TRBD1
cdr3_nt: TGTGCCAGCAGAACACAAGGGACAGTATACGAGCAGTACTTC
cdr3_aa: CASRTQGTVYEQYF

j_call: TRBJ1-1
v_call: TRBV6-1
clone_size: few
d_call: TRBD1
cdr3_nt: TGTGCCAGCAGAACGACAGGGGGCCTGGGAACTGACTCTGAAGCTTTCTTT
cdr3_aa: CASRTTGGLGTDSEAFF

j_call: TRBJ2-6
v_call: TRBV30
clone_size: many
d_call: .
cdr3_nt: TGTGCCTGGAGTTCCCCAGGGAGCGGGGCCAACGTCCTGACTTTC
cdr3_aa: CAWSSPGSGANVLTF

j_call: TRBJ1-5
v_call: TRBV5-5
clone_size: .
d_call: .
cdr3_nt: TGTGCCAGCAGCCCGAATCTGGGGGGACAGCCCCAGCATTTT
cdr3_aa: CASSPNLGGQPQHF

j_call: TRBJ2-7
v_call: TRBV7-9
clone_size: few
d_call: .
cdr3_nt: TGTGCCAGCAGCTTTGCCATTTCTTTCTCATACGAGCAGTACTTC
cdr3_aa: CASSFAISFSYEQYF

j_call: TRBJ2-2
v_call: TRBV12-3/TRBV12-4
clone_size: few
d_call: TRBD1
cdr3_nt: TGTGCCAGCAGTTTTACAGGGGGTGAAACCGGGGAGCTGTTTTTT
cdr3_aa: CASSFTGGETGELFF

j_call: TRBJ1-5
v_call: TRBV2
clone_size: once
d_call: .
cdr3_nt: TGTGCCAGCAGGACGACAGAAAGTCAGCCCCAGCATTTT
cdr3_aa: CASRTTESQPQHF

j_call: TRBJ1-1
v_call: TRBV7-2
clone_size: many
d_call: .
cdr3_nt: TGTGCCAGCAGATTGGACAGAGACACTGAAGCTTTCTTT
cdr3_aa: CASRLDRDTEAFF

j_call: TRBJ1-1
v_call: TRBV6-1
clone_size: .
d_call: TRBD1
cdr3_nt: TGTGCCAGCAGACGAACAGGGGCCCGGAACACTGAAGCTTTCTTT
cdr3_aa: CASRRTGARNTEAFF

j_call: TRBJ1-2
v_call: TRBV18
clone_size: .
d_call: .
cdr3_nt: TGTGCCAGCTCCCCCGCGGGAGCTAACTATGGCTACACCTTC
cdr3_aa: CASSPAGANYGYTF

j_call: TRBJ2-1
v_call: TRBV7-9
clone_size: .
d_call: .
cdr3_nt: TGTGCCTTCGACCGGACCGCGGACAATGAGCAGTTCTTC
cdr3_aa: CAFDRTADNEQFF

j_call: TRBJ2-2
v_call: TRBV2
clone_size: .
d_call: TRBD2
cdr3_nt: TGTGCCAGCATTCCCTGGGAGGGTTCCGGGGAGCTGTTTTTT
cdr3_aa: CASIPWEGSGELFF